Each of the 19 T cell receptor beta chains below was sequenced from the same sample in a study of cytomegalovirus exposure and HLA in healthy donors. The PCR employed 60 Vbeta primers together with 13 Jbeta primers. The table came from immunoSEQ multiplex PCR; TCRdb's copy has only in-frame clones and leaves some out. The table lists roughly 120,000 clones, around 79% of them singletons, with around 2.1% in the top ten. Sequencing was performed on PBMCs. These receptors were taken from a woman aged 40 to 50 in good health and CMV-seropositive.

This chain connects TRBV9 to TRBJ2-2, with D perhaps TRBD2 (7 bases). The V end lost 4 bases, the J end lost 2 bases, and 18 bases lay between the germline ends. The CDR3 runs to 17 residues. Germline CDR1 and CDR2: SGDLS and YYNGEE. The CDR3 is CASSTAWGGANTGELFF. The CDR3 DNA follows: TGTGCCAGCAGCACCGCATGGGGGGGGGCCAACACCGGGGAGCTGTTTTTT.

The J gene is TRBJ2-5, the V gene TRBV2; TRBD1 aligns across 9 bases. Per germline, CDR1 SNHLY and CDR2 FYNNEI. This CDR3 contains 15 residues. The trim removed 5 bases at V and 4 bases at J, leaving 8 bases unmatched. CDR3 coding DNA: TGTGCCAGCAGTAGTGACAGGGGGAGAGGAGAGACCCAGTACTTC. Its translation is CASSSDRGRGETQYF.

The V call is TRBV5-1, the J call TRBJ2-2; TRBD1 agrees at 7 bases. Germline V CDR1 and CDR2: SGHRS, YFSETQ. The CDR3 covers 16 residues. V was pared by 4 bases and J by 0 bases, with 6 bases of the junction left unmatched. CDR3 residues: CASSPQGDSNTGELFF. In DNA form, the CDR3 reads TGCGCCAGCAGCCCGCAGGGGGATTCGAACACCGGGGAGCTGTTTTTT.

This chain uses TRBV6-5 with TRBJ2-1; D may be TRBD1 (6 bases). Germline CDR1 is MNHEY and CDR2 is SVGAGI. Trimming removed 6 bases at V and 0 bases at J, with 6 bases between. The CDR3 consists of 13 residues. Here the CDR3 DNA reads TGTGCCAGCAGAGGGGGCTCCTACAATGAGCAGTTCTTC. Translation gives CASRGGSYNEQFF.

The chain employs TRBV6-5 and TRBJ2-2; 8 bases fit TRBD2. The CDR3 spans 14 residues. Looked up from germline, CDR1 is MNHEY and CDR2 is SVGAGI. The ends lost 7 bases at V and 5 bases at J; junction bases unmatched: 6. The CDR3 here is CASKKGGRTGELFF. In DNA, the CDR3 is TGTGCCAGCAAAAAGGGCGGGAGGACCGGGGAGCTGTTTTTT.

Details on this clone: One junction end disagrees with the germline gene, perhaps due to a read error. The genes are TRBV7-9 and TRBJ2-1, with D possibly matching TRBD1 (5 bases). CDR3 length equals 12 residues. The V gene's germline CDR1 is SEHNR and CDR2 FQNEAQ (reference sequence). DNA for the CDR3: TGTTCCAGCAGCTTAGGGGCGAATGAGCAGTTCTTC. Its translation: CSSSLGANEQFF.

The chain has TRBV2 and TRBJ1-2; 8 bases line up with TRBD1. The CDR3 is 15 amino acids. V lost 6 bases to trimming and J lost 2 bases; unmatched junction nucleotides: 8. The germline V gene encodes CDR1 SNHLY and CDR2 FYNNEI. CDR3 DNA sequence: TGTGCCAGCAGCCGGTCGGGACAGGTGAACTATGGCTACACCTTC. This gives the protein CASSRSGQVNYGYTF.

The genes are TRBV13 and TRBJ2-3, with 8 bases aligning to TRBD1. The J segment lost 0 bases and the V segment lost 5 bases, leaving 13 bases of the junction unmatched. Germline assignment: CDR1 PRHDT and CDR2 FYEKMQ (reference sequence). The CDR3 extends over 18 amino acids. CDR3 DNA sequence: TGTGCCAGCAGCCAGCGTCGGACAGGGAACCCTAGCACAGATACGCAGTATTTT. This codes for CASSQRRTGNPSTDTQYF.

This clone was counted a single time. The chain couples TRBV25-1 to TRBJ2-3, with TRBD2 matching over 13 bases. CDR1 and CDR2 (germline): MGHDK, SYGVNS. The CDR3 sequence is 18 residues long. Trimming at V came to 4 bases and at J to 4 bases, leaving 11 bases not matched to a gene. The CDR3 nucleotides read TGTGCCAGCAGTGTGCCCGGGACTAGCGGGAACATGCCAGATACGCAGTATTTT. This encodes CASSVPGTSGNMPDTQYF.

The chain couples TRBV19 to TRBJ1-2; 7 bases are a match to TRBD1. CDR1 is LNHDA and CDR2 is SQIVND in the germline V gene (reference sequence). This CDR3 spans 14 amino acids. With 5 bases clipped from V and 4 bases from J, the junction kept 7 bases outside the gene matches. The chain's CDR3 is CASSATGAVYGYTF. CDR3 coding DNA: TGTGCCAGTAGTGCCACAGGGGCGGTCTATGGCTACACCTTC.

The V call is TRBV7-3, the J call TRBJ2-5; unclear D gene. The V gene's germline CDR1 is SGHTA and CDR2 FQGTGA. Between the trimmed V and J ends, which lost 5 bases and 4 bases, there was a span of 17 bases. The CDR3 extends over 15 amino acids. The CDR3 DNA sequence: TGTGCCAGCAGCGCTGGCTTAATCGCACGAGAGACCCAGTACTTC. This sequence encodes CASSAGLIARETQYF.

The V gene is TRBV2, the J gene TRBJ1-2; D may be TRBD1 (5 bases). The CDR3 has 14 residues. CDR1 is SNHLY, CDR2 FYNNEI, per germline. V was pared by 6 bases and J by 2 bases, with 13 bases between. The CDR3 protein is CASRPNKGNYGYTF. The CDR3 DNA reads TGTGCCAGCAGACCGAACAAGGGGAACTATGGCTACACCTTC.

This clone was detected once. V is TRBV7-3 and J is TRBJ2-2, with a weak D call TRBD1 (5 bases). The CDR3 has 15 amino acids. V lost 2 bases, J lost 6 bases, and 13 bases lay in between. Germline loops: CDR1 SGHTA, CDR2 FQGTGA. The CDR3 coding sequence is TGTGCCAGCAGCTTAGGGGCAGGGAATCCCGGGGAGCTGTTTTTT. This encodes CASSLGAGNPGELFF.

J is TRBJ2-7 and V is TRBV7-9, with 7 bases matching TRBD1. The V and J ends lost 5 bases and 2 bases, in that order; junction bases with no gene match: 6. CDR3 size: 14 residues. CDR1 and CDR2 from the germline V gene are SEHNR and FQNEAQ (reference sequence). DNA of the CDR3: TGTGCCAGCAGCACCGGGACAGCAACCTACGAGCAGTACTTC. Its protein product is CASSTGTATYEQYF.

This clone was observed a few times. The chain couples TRBV29-1 to TRBJ1-6; D perhaps matches TRBD1 (5 bases). Trimming shortened V by 7 bases and J by 8 bases, and 12 bases separated the two germline ends. Germline lookup yields CDR1 SQVTM and CDR2 ANQGSEA. There are 12 residues in the CDR3. The CDR3 DNA is TGCAGCGAGGGAGGGGTTGATTCACCCCTCCACTTT. Protein product: CSEGGVDSPLHF. The full variable domain, with the rest looked up from reference TRBV29-1 and TRBJ1-6, is SAVISQKPSRDICQRGTSLTIQCQVDSQVTMMFWYRQQPGQSLTLIATANQGSEATYESGFVIDKFPISRPNLTFSTLTVSNMSPEDSSIYLCSEGGVDSPLHFGNGTRLTVT.

The rearrangement links TRBV28 to TRBJ1-2, with TRBD1 matching over 11 bases. Trimming at V came to 5 bases and at J to 5 bases, leaving 7 bases not matched to a gene. Germline values: CDR1 MDHEN, CDR2 SYDVKM. The CDR3 has 15 amino acids. CDR3 coding DNA: TGTGCCAGCAGTCAGAGGACAGGGGGCAGGTATGGCTACACCTTC. It specifies CASSQRTGGRYGYTF.

This clone was seen only once. The chain combines TRBV6-6 with TRBJ2-5; 9 bases align to TRBD1. The CDR3 length is 16 residues. The V gene's germline CDR1 is MNHNY and CDR2 SVGAGI (reference sequence). V gave up 6 bases and J gave up 1 base; unmatched junction bases: 9. The CDR3 loop reads CASSPKTGGLQETQYF. The CDR3 DNA reads as TGTGCCAGCAGCCCTAAGACAGGGGGTCTCCAAGAGACCCAGTACTTC.

This clone was found a few times. The gene calls are TRBV27 and TRBJ1-1; a possible D gene is TRBD1 (6 bases). Deletions cut 3 bases from V and 6 bases from J, with 11 bases between. Germline CDR1 is MNHEY and CDR2 is SMNVEV (reference sequence). The CDR3 consists of 13 residues. The CDR3 sequence: CASSFRGPSEAFF. For the CDR3, the DNA is TGTGCCAGCAGTTTCAGGGGTCCGTCTGAAGCTTTCTTT.

The chain has TRBV7-9 and TRBJ1-3; TRBD1 agrees at 7 bases. Per germline, CDR1 SEHNR and CDR2 FQNEAQ (reference sequence). The CDR3 runs to 15 residues. V lost 3 bases, J lost 3 bases, and 5 bases stayed unmatched. The CDR3 DNA reads as TGTGCCAGCAGCTTTAAGGGGGCGATTGGAAACACCATATATTTT. This codes for CASSFKGAIGNTIYF. Looking up the rest from reference TRBV7-9 and TRBJ1-3 gives the full variable domain: DTGVSQNPRHKITKRGQNVTFRCDPISEHNRLYWYRQTLGQGPEFLTYFQNEAQLEKSRLLSDRFSAERPKGSFSTLEIQRTEQGDSAMYLCASSFKGAIGNTIYFGEGSWLTVV.